The TCR beta chain under discussion was sequenced for a study of beta chain features in type 1 diabetes. With respect to this clone: Its antigen remains unidentified.

Study-level points and caveats: These data did not resolve whether HLA type affects TCRB rearrangement. Researchers reported that naive, central memory and Treg TCRB repertoires appeared more similar in patients than in healthy donors. For Type 1 diabetes patients, all four CD4+ subsets carried TCRB CDR3s that were moderately but significantly shorter.

CDR3 size: 16 residues. Germline CDR1 is SGDLS and CDR2 is YYNGEE. V was trimmed by 3 bases and J by 4 bases, leaving 19 bases between them. Of the isolated RNA, all was reverse transcribed, and so the sequenced material was expressed TCRB transcripts. Clones were sequenced by immunoSEQ multiplex PCR, and TCRdb holds only the in-frame ones, with some missing. The table includes roughly 450,000 clones, about 15% detected once. The sample comprised naive CD4+ T cells from blood. The chain joins TRBV9 to TRBJ2-5; D might be TRBD2 (7 bases). The sequence came from a young man in good health. The chain's CDR3 is CASSAFEGGGLETQYF. The CDR3 region has the DNA TGTGCCAGCAGCGCCTTTGAGGGAGGGGGACTAGAGACCCAGTACTTC.